These 18 T cell receptor beta chains came from one sample sequenced in a study of blood T cell repertoires in COVID-19. Repertoires were generated with immunoSEQ multiplex PCR, while TCRdb's copy carries only in-frame clones and drops some. The repertoire holds 180,000 or so clones, with approximately 80% as singletons. The sequencing sample was made of peripheral blood. Receptors originate from a man aged 50 to 60 who had recovered from COVID-19.

The chain combines TRBV4-1 with TRBJ2-2; 7 bases are shared with TRBD2. Germline trimming cut 7 bases from V and 4 bases from J; bases unmatched to any gene: 9. Germline values: CDR1 MGHRA, CDR2 YSYEKL. The CDR3 extends over 15 amino acids. The CDR3 protein is CASNRGEGTTGELFF. The CDR3 region has the DNA TGCGCCAGCAACCGGGGGGAAGGCACCACCGGGGAGCTGTTTTTT.

The chain recombines TRBV15 with TRBJ2-5, with no clear D. With 1 base removed from V and 4 bases from J, the gap between germline ends came to 10 bases. The CDR3 covers 14 residues. Germline loops: CDR1 LNHNV, CDR2 YYDKDF (reference sequence). The chain's CDR3 is CATSRAARAETQYF. CDR3 in DNA: TGTGCCACCAGCAGAGCAGCGAGAGCAGAGACCCAGTACTTC.

This sequence joins TRBV27 and TRBJ1-4; D may be TRBD1 (6 bases). V was shortened by 6 bases and J by 5 bases, with 16 bases between the two germline ends. Germline V gene lookup returns CDR1 MNHEY and CDR2 SMNVEV (reference sequence). CDR3 length: 15 residues. CDR3 loop: CASREGSGGNEKLFF. CDR3 DNA: TGTGCCAGCAGAGAGGGCAGCGGGGGCAATGAAAAACTGTTTTTT.

Many counts were recorded for this clone. The V gene is TRBV7-3, the J gene TRBJ2-7; 11 bases align to TRBD2. Trimming took 5 bases from V and 2 from J; bases not matched to a gene: 20. This CDR3 has 20 amino acids. Germline V gives CDR1 SGHTA, CDR2 FQGTGA. The CDR3: CASSPSHGLAGNLLAYEQYF. The CDR3 region has the DNA TGTGCCAGCAGCCCCTCGCACGGACTAGCGGGTAATTTGTTGGCCTACGAGCAGTACTTC.

This clone was counted at least ten times. The chain couples TRBV19 to TRBJ2-2; tentative D call: TRBD2 (6 bases). The CDR3 runs to 13 residues. Trimming cost V 5 bases and J 7 bases, with 11 bases left between them. Looked up from germline, CDR1 is LNHDA and CDR2 is SQIVND (reference sequence). The CDR3 spells CASSGSSVGELFF. In DNA, the CDR3 is TGTGCCAGTAGTGGATCTAGCGTCGGGGAGCTGTTTTTT.

The rearrangement joins TRBV19 to TRBJ2-1; D might be TRBD1 (6 bases). This CDR3 spans 19 amino acids. Germline V gene data show CDR1 as LNHDA and CDR2 as SQIVND (reference sequence). The V and J ends lost 0 bases and 0 bases respectively, with 18 bases between them. The CDR3 sequence: CASSIDQGHSTSSYNEQFF. CDR3 nucleotides: TGTGCCAGTAGTATAGATCAGGGGCACTCGACGAGCTCCTACAATGAGCAGTTCTTC.

J is TRBJ2-1 and V is TRBV7-3; tentative D call: TRBD2 (5 bases). V lost 5 bases and J lost 6, with 17 bases in between. Germline V gene sequence: CDR1 SGHTA, CDR2 FQGTGA. The CDR3 is 15 amino acids. The CDR3 region is CASSQVHSAANEQFF. In nucleotides, the CDR3 is TGTGCCAGCAGCCAGGTCCACTCAGCGGCCAATGAGCAGTTCTTC.

This rearrangement joins TRBV2 to TRBJ2-7; D not certain. The V end was cut by 6 bases, the J end by 2 bases, with 17 bases between. Germline CDR1 reads SNHLY; CDR2 reads FYNNEI. The CDR3 covers 15 residues. The CDR3 loop reads CASRPTTARTYEQYF. DNA for the CDR3: TGTGCCAGCAGGCCCACAACGGCCAGGACCTACGAGCAGTACTTC.

The sample holds one count of this clone. The chain employs TRBV9 and TRBJ1-3; no firm D call. Trimming cost V 0 bases and J 8 bases, with 9 bases left between them. The CDR3 covers 13 residues. Germline CDR1 is SGDLS and CDR2 is YYNGEE. The CDR3 protein is CASSVGEGYTIYF. The CDR3 DNA follows: TGTGCCAGCAGCGTAGGAGAGGGCTACACCATATATTTT.

The chain is built from TRBV25-1 and TRBJ1-1; TRBD1 agrees at 10 bases. The trim removed 5 bases at V and 0 bases at J, leaving 9 bases unmatched. CDR1 MGHDK and CDR2 SYGVNS come from the germline V gene. This CDR3 is 17 amino acids long. The CDR3 region is CASSNRDRGPLNTEAFF. The CDR3 coding sequence is TGTGCCAGCAGTAACCGGGACAGGGGCCCTCTGAACACTGAAGCTTTCTTT.

This clone is a singleton in its sample. This chain joins TRBV29-1 and TRBJ1-1; D ambiguous. CDR1 SQVTM and CDR2 ANQGSEA come from the germline V gene. The CDR3 consists of 10 residues. V was pared by 6 bases and J by 11 bases, with 13 bases between. This chain's CDR3 is CSVMTGFAFF. CDR3 DNA sequence: TGCAGCGTAATGACGGGGTTTGCTTTCTTT.

This clone was observed a handful of times. This sequence joins TRBV19 and TRBJ1-6, with D uncertain. V lost 3 bases, J lost 5 bases, and 8 bases lay in between. The germline CDR1 and CDR2 sequences are LNHDA and SQIVND (reference sequence). The CDR3 covers 14 residues. DNA of the CDR3: TGTGCCAGTAGTATTCGACGGGATAATTCACCCCTCCACTTT. Protein: CASSIRRDNSPLHF.

Regarding this clone: Other nucleotide sequences in the sample specify the same CDR3. The chain joins TRBV29-1 to TRBJ2-3; D is undetermined. The CDR3 is 10 residues long. Germline values: CDR1 SQVTM, CDR2 ANQGSEA. V was trimmed by 4 bases and J by 5 bases, leaving 4 bases between them. CDR3 in DNA: TGCAGCGTTGCAGGAGATACGCAGTATTTT. Amino acids: CSVAGDTQYF.

The chain recombines TRBV10-3 with TRBJ2-5, with D possibly being TRBD2 (6 bases). Germline loops: CDR1 ENHRY, CDR2 SYGVKD. The CDR3 totals 17 residues. V lost 7 bases to trimming and J lost 5 bases, with 26 bases between them. The CDR3 loop is CAIKSPRSGKTMETQYF. The CDR3 region has the DNA TGTGCCATCAAGTCTCCTCGTAGCGGAAAGACTATGGAGACCCAGTACTTC.

The chain couples TRBV7-3 to TRBJ1-1; D call uncertain. V lost 5 bases, J lost 1 base, and 11 bases lay in between. Germline V gene sequence: CDR1 SGHTA, CDR2 FQGTGA. This CDR3 comprises 14 residues. Here the CDR3 reads CASSPREENTEAFF. CDR3 bases: TGTGCCAGCAGCCCCCGGGAGGAGAACACTGAAGCTTTCTTT.

This clone came up once. The CDR3 protein is CASSREALQETQYF. DNA for the CDR3: TGTGCCAGCAGCCGAGAGGCCCTCCAAGAGACCCAGTACTTC. This chain uses TRBV5-4 with TRBJ2-5; D gene unclear. Germline V CDR1 and CDR2: SGHNT, YYREEE (reference sequence). V dropped 4 bases and J dropped 1 base, with 11 bases sitting between them. The CDR3 has 14 amino acids.

The chain is built from TRBV27 and TRBJ2-7; maybe TRBD1 (6 bases). This CDR3 spans 15 amino acids. Germline V gene data show CDR1 as MNHEY and CDR2 as SMNVEV (reference sequence). The ends were cut back, 3 bases at V and 6 bases at J, with 18 bases in the middle. The CDR3 DNA reads as TGTGCCAGCAGTTTTCCTCTCACAGGGCTGGGCGAGCAGTACTTC. Protein sequence: CASSFPLTGLGEQYF.

V and J are TRBV2 and TRBJ1-3; D gene uncertain. Looked up from germline, CDR1 is SNHLY and CDR2 is FYNNEI. The CDR3 covers 15 residues. Between the trimmed V and J ends, which lost 8 bases and 0 bases, there was a span of 14 bases. As DNA, the CDR3 is TGTGCCAGCCTCGGAACGGAGAGCTCTGGAAACACCATATATTTT. It encodes CASLGTESSGNTIYF.